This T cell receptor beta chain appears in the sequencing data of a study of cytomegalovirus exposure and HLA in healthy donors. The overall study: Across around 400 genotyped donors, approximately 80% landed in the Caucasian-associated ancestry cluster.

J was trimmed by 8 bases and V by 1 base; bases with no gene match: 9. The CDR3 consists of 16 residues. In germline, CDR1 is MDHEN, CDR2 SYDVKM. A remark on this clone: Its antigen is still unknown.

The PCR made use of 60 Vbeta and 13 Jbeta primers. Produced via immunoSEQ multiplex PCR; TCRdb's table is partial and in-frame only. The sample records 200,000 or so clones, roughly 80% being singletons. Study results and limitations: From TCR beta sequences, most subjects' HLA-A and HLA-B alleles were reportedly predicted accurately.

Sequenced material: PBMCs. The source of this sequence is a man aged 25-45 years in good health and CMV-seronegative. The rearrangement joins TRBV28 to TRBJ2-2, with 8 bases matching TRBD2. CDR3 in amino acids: CASSLSSGLARGELFF. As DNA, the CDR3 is TGTGCCAGCAGTTTATCCTCCGGACTAGCTAGAGGGGAGCTGTTTTTT.